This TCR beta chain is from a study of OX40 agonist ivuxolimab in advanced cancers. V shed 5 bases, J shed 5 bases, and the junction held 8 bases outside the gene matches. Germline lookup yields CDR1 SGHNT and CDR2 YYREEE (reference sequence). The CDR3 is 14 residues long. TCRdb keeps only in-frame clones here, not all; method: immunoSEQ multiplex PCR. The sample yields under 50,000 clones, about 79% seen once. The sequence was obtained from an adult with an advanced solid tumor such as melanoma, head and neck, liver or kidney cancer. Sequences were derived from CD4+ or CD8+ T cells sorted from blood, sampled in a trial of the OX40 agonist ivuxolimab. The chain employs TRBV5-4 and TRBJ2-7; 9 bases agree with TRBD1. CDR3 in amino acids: CASREQGALNEQYF. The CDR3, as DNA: TGTGCCAGCAGAGAACAGGGGGCGCTGAACGAGCAGTACTTC.